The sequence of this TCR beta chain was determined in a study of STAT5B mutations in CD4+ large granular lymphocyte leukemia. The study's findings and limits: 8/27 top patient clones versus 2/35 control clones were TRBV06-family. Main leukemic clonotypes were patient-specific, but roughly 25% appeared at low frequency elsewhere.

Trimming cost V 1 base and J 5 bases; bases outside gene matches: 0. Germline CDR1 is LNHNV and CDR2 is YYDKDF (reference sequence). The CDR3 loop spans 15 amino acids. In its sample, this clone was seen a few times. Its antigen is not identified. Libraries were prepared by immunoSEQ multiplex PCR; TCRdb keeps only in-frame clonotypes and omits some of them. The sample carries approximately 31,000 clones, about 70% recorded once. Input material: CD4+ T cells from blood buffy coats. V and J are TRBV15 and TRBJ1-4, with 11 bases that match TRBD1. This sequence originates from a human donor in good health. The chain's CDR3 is CATSRGDRGNEKLFF. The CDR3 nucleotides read TGTGCCACCAGCAGAGGGGACAGGGGGAATGAAAAACTGTTTTTT.